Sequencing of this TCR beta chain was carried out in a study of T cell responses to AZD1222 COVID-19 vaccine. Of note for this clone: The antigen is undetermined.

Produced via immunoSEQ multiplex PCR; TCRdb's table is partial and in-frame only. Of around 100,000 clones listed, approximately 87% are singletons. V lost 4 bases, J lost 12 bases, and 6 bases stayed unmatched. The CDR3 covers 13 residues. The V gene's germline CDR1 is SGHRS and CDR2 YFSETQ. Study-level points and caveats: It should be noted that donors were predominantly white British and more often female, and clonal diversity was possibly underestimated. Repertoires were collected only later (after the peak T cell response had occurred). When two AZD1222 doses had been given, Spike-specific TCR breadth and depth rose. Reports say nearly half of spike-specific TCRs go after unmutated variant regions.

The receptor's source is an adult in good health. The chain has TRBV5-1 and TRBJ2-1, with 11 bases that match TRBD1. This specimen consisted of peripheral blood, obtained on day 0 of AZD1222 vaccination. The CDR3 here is CASSNSGTGGQFF. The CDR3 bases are TGCGCCAGCAGCAACTCCGGGACAGGGGGGCAGTTCTTC. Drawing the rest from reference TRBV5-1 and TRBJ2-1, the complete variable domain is KAGVTQTPRYLIKTRGQQVTLSCSPISGHRSVSWYQQTPGQGLQFLFEYFSETQRNKGNFPGRFSGRQFSNSRSEMNVSTLELGDSALYLCASSNSGTGGQFFGPGTRLTVL.